This T cell receptor (beta chain) stems from a study of T cells in Graves' hyperthyroidism and ophthalmopathy. It was RNA transcripts that yielded the amplified TCR beta CDR3 regions. First-round RT-PCR of the TCR CDR3 relied on the HTBI primer set. TCRdb reanalysed the multiplex PCR reads using MiXCR and keeps one entry per CDR3 protein. Seen here are hundreds of thousands of distinct CDR3 sequences, more than 30% observed once, and the top ten hold 8.9%. The table lists this clonotype with a few counts. Source material: blood. The sequence was obtained from a man in his late teens or twenties with Graves' hyperthyroidism.

The CDR3 bases are TGTGCCAGCAGCCCTAACCCGAGGTCTGGGGCCAACGTCCTGACTTTC. Its protein product is CASSPNPRSGANVLTF. The rearrangement joins TRBV5-4 to TRBJ2-6; D unresolved. V lost 4 bases and J 1 base, leaving 12 bases between the germline ends. Germline V CDR1 and CDR2: SGHNT, YYREEE (reference sequence). The CDR3 has 16 amino acids.